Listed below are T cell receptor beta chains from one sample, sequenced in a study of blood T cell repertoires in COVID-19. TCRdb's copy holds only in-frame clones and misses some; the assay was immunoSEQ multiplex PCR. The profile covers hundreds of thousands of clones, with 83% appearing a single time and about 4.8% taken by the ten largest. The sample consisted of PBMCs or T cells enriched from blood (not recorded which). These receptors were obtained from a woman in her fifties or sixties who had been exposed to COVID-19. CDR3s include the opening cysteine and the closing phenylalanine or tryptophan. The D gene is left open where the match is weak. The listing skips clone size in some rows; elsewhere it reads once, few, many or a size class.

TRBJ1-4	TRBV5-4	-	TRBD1	CASSQQTGSNEKLFF	TGTGCCAGCAGCCAACAGACAGGGTCTAATGAAAAACTGTTTTTT
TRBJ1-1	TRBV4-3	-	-	CASSQGSRAREAFF	TGCGCCAGCAGCCAAGGGAGCAGGGCTCGAGAAGCTTTCTTT
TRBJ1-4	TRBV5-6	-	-	CASSLRGPGGEKLFF	TGTGCCAGCAGCTTGAGGGGTCCGGGAGGAGAAAAACTGTTTTTT
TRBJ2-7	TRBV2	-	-	CASSQDSEQYF	TGTGCCAGCAGTCAAGACAGCGAGCAGTACTTC
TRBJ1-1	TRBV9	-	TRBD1	CASSPQEGANTEAFF	TGTGCCAGCAGCCCCCAGGAGGGGGCGAACACTGAAGCTTTCTTT
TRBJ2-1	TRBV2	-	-	CASSDPREQFF	TGTGCCAGCAGTGACCCTCGGGAGCAGTTCTTC
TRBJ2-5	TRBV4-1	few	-	CASRGLEETQYF	TGCGCCAGCAGGGGGCTTGAAGAGACCCAGTACTTC
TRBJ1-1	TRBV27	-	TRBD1	CASSPTGVREAFF	TGTGCCAGCAGTCCAACAGGGGTACGGGAAGCTTTCTTT
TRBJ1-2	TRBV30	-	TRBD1	CAWSVGDRYGYTF	TGTGCCTGGAGTGTAGGGGACAGGTATGGCTACACCTTC
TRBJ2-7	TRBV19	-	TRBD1	CASSIRDRDEQYF	TGTGCCAGTAGTATCCGGGACAGGGACGAGCAGTACTTC
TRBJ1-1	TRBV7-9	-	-	CASSSSGGSTEAFF	TGTGCCAGCAGCTCCTCGGGAGGGTCCACTGAAGCTTTCTTT
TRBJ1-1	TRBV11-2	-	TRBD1	CASSRGQGGVEAFF	TGTGCCAGCAGCCGAGGACAGGGGGGGGTTGAAGCTTTCTTT
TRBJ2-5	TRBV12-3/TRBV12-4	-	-	CASSSAGRETQYF	TGTGCCAGCAGTTCCGCGGGGCGAGAGACCCAGTACTTC
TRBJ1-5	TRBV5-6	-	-	CASSLSAGVNQPQHF	TGTGCCAGCAGCTTGTCCGCAGGGGTCAATCAGCCCCAGCATTTT
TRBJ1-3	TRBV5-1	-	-	CASSFGSGNTIYF	TGCGCCAGCAGCTTCGGGTCTGGAAACACCATATATTTT
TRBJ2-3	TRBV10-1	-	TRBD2	CASSGGGTDTQYF	TGCGCCAGCAGTGGGGGGGGGACAGATACGCAGTATTTT
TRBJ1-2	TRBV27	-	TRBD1	CASSPGQGYGYTF	TGTGCCAGCAGTCCGGGACAGGGGTATGGCTACACCTTC